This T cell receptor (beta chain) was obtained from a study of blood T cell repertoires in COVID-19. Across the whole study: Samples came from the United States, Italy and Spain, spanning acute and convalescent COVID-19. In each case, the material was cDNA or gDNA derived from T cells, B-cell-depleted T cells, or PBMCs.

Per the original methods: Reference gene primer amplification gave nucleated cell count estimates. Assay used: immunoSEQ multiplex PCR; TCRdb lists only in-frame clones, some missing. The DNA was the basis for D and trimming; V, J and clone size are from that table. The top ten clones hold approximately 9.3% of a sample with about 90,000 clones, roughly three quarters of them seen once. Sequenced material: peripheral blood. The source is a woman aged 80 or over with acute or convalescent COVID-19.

The CDR3 nucleotides are TGTGCCAGTAGTGCCTATCAGGGGCCTGGAAACACCATATATTTT. This gives the protein CASSAYQGPGNTIYF. J is TRBJ1-3 and V is TRBV19, with D perhaps TRBD1 (6 bases). In germline, CDR1 is LNHDA, CDR2 SQIVND (reference sequence). Trimming pared 5 bases from V and 2 bases from J, leaving 13 bases between. CDR3 length: 15 residues.